One and the same sample provided the 19 T cell receptor beta chains below, sequenced in a study of T-cell memory formation after mild COVID-19. TCRdb reanalysed the 5' RACE reads using MiXCR and keeps one entry per CDR3 protein. This sample has 200,000 to 250,000 distinct CDR3 sequences, with roughly a tenth found just once. What was sequenced was PBMCs or a T cell subset sorted from them (not recorded which). These receptors came from a man aged 18 to 29 who had mild COVID-19 (a few samples of this study predate the infection). Cell type and time point are not known.

This chain uses TRBV6-5 with TRBJ2-1; 7 bases are shared with TRBD2. The germline V gene encodes CDR1 MNHEY and CDR2 SVGAGI. Trimming took 2 bases from V and 2 from J; bases not matched to a gene: 6. The CDR3 runs 16 residues. CDR3 region: CASSYQSGTTYNEQFF. DNA of the CDR3: TGTGCCAGCAGTTACCAATCTGGGACTACCTACAATGAGCAGTTCTTC.

The chain has TRBV6-2 or TRBV6-3 and TRBJ1-6; weak D call: TRBD1 (5 bases). CDR1 and CDR2 from the germline V gene are MNHEY and SVGEGT. Trimming removed 2 bases from V and 7 bases from J, with 15 bases in between. The CDR3 extends over 16 amino acids. CDR3 nucleotides: TGTGCCAGCAGTTACAGAAGGGGCAGCCCCAATTCACCCCTCCACTTT. Translated, it gives CASSYRRGSPNSPLHF.

Comments on this clonotype: A much larger clone differs by one base, so this may be a read error. The chain is built from TRBV5-1 and TRBJ2-6; tentative D call: TRBD2 (6 bases). Germline loops: CDR1 SGHRS, CDR2 YFSETQ. The CDR3 is made up of 19 amino acids. CDR3 nucleotide sequence: TGCGCCAGCAGCTTGGTTGGTGGAGGGCCCAACTCTGCGGCCAACGTCCTGACTTTC. This translates into CASSLVGGGPNSAANVLTF.

This clonotype has just a few counts. The chain employs TRBV4-3 and TRBJ2-1, with TRBD2 matching over 9 bases. The germline gives CDR1 LGHNA, CDR2 YSLEER. The CDR3 length is 16 residues. V lost 5 bases and J lost 2; bases outside the gene matches: 7. The CDR3 DNA follows: TGCGCCAGCAGCTCCCGGGGACTAGCCGCCTACAATGAGCAGTTCTTC. Protein sequence: CASSSRGLAAYNEQFF.

In this sample, this clonotype turned up many times. J is TRBJ2-2 and V is TRBV7-8; the match to TRBD2 covers 7 bases. Germline V gives CDR1 SGHVS, CDR2 FQNEAQ. The CDR3 consists of 15 residues. V lost 1 base, J lost 3 bases, and 2 bases stayed unmatched. The CDR3: CASSLGGGYTGELFF. The DNA for the CDR3 is TGTGCCAGCAGCTTAGGCGGGGGATACACCGGGGAGCTGTTTTTT. The full variable domain, in which reference TRBV7-8 and TRBJ2-2 provide the parts outside the CDR3, is GAGVSQSPRYKVAKRGQDVALRCDPISGHVSLFWYQQALGQGPEFLTYFQNEAQLDKSGLPSDRFFAERPEGSVSTLKIQRTQQEDSAVYLCASSLGGGYTGELFFGEGSRLTVL.

This clonotype was counted many times. The genes are TRBV7-9 and TRBJ1-1, with 10 bases matching TRBD1. CDR1 is SEHNR, CDR2 FQNEAQ, per germline (reference sequence). The CDR3 is 13 amino acids. The ends lost 5 bases at V and 6 bases at J; junction bases unmatched: 3. This chain's CDR3 is CASSVGTGAEAFF. In DNA, the CDR3 is TGTGCCAGCAGCGTGGGGACAGGGGCTGAAGCTTTCTTT. Full variable domain (missing parts from reference TRBV7-9 and TRBJ1-1): DTGVSQNPRHKITKRGQNVTFRCDPISEHNRLYWYRQTLGQGPEFLTYFQNEAQLEKSRLLSDRFSAERPKGSFSTLEIQRTEQGDSAMYLCASSVGTGAEAFFGQGTRLTVV.

J is TRBJ2-5 and V is TRBV6-6, with D unresolved. The CDR3 runs 14 residues. CDR1 is MNHNY and CDR2 is SVGAGI in the germline V gene (reference sequence). The germline V and J ends were trimmed by 6 bases and 5 bases, with 16 bases remaining between them. The CDR3 spells CASRPLGRVETQYF. CDR3 nucleotides: TGTGCCAGCAGACCGCTGGGAAGAGTGGAGACCCAGTACTTC.

The chain couples TRBV6-2 or TRBV6-3 to TRBJ2-3; tentatively, D is TRBD2 (5 bases). This CDR3 is 15 amino acids long. CDR1 and CDR2 (germline): MNHEY, SVGEGT. The CDR3 DNA reads TGTGTCACCCAGAGATTTAGCGTAATCACAGATACGCAGTATTTT. This sequence encodes CVTQRFSVITDTQYF.

This sequence joins TRBV6-5 and TRBJ1-4; D is possibly TRBD1 (5 bases). The V gene lost 6 bases and the J gene lost 8 bases, with 13 bases spanning the gap. CDR1 is MNHEY, CDR2 SVGAGI, per germline. CDR3 length: 13 amino acids. The CDR3 protein is CASSRGVREKLFF. Here the CDR3 DNA reads TGTGCCAGCAGCAGAGGGGTGCGGGAAAAACTGTTTTTT.

The count of this clonotype is one. Germline is not matched at one junction end, which may reflect a read error. The chain recombines TRBV5-1 with TRBJ2-2, with D unclear. CDR3 size: 15 residues. The V gene's germline CDR1 is SGHRS and CDR2 YFSETQ. CDR3 in DNA: TGCGCCAGCAGCGTGACACTCGCGAAAACCGGGGAGCTGTTTTTT. As protein: CASSVTLAKTGELFF.

The chain combines TRBV15 with TRBJ2-7, with D possibly matching TRBD2 (6 bases). The CDR3 has 17 residues. The germline V and J ends were trimmed by 1 base and 1 base, with 17 bases remaining between them. Germline CDR1 LNHNV, CDR2 YYDKDF (reference sequence). The CDR3 DNA reads TGTGCCACCAGCAGAGTCCCCGGGACTTCCGTTTCCTACGAGCAGTACTTC. As protein: CATSRVPGTSVSYEQYF.

This clonotype was detected only a few times. The chain uses TRBV20-1 and TRBJ1-5, with a weak D call TRBD1 (6 bases). Germline V gene lookup returns CDR1 DFQATT and CDR2 SNEGSKA (reference sequence). Trimming left V 5 bases short and J 4 bases short, with 15 bases between. The CDR3 contains 14 residues. The CDR3 DNA reads TGCAGTGCTCGATACGGCAGGGGAAATCAGCCCCAGCATTTT. Its protein product is CSARYGRGNQPQHF.

Ten or more counts support this clonotype. The chain uses TRBV4-3 and TRBJ2-3; D not certain. CDR1 is LGHNA and CDR2 is YSLEER in the germline V gene. This CDR3 contains 14 residues. With 1 base removed from V and 4 bases from J, the gap between germline ends came to 9 bases. CDR3 sequence (DNA): TGCGCCAGCAGCCAAGGGTCGCATGCAGATACGCAGTATTTT. Residues: CASSQGSHADTQYF.

Ten or more counts support this clonotype. This sequence joins TRBV29-1 and TRBJ1-1; D is ambiguous. CDR1 SQVTM and CDR2 ANQGSEA come from the germline V gene. The CDR3 length is 14 residues. Trimming pared 0 bases from V and 6 bases from J, leaving 14 bases between. The CDR3 protein is CSVEDARKRSEAFF. Here the CDR3 DNA reads TGCAGCGTTGAAGATGCCAGGAAACGGTCTGAAGCTTTCTTT. The whole variable domain, remainder taken from reference TRBV29-1 and TRBJ1-1, is SAVISQKPSRDICQRGTSLTIQCQVDSQVTMMFWYRQQPGQSLTLIATANQGSEATYESGFVIDKFPISRPNLTFSTLTVSNMSPEDSSIYLCSVEDARKRSEAFFGQGTRLTVV.

Only a few counts were recorded for this clonotype. J is TRBJ2-5 and V is TRBV7-3; weak D call: TRBD2 (7 bases). The CDR3 contains 16 residues. V was shortened by 1 base and J by 1 base, with 13 bases between the two germline ends. Germline V gene sequence: CDR1 SGHTA, CDR2 FQGTGA. The CDR3 DNA reads TGTGCCAGCAGCTTAATGGGCGGGGGCATCCAAGAGACCCAGTACTTC. Amino acids: CASSLMGGGIQETQYF.

The chain joins TRBV11-2 to TRBJ2-1, with unresolved D. The CDR3 sequence is 13 residues long. Per the germline V gene, CDR1 is SGHAT and CDR2 is FQNNGV. Between the trimmed V and J ends, which lost 6 bases and 7 bases, there was a span of 13 bases. The CDR3 DNA reads TGTGCCAGCAGTCTATCCCGAGAGAATGAGCAGTTCTTC. This sequence encodes CASSLSRENEQFF.

Only a few counts were recorded for this clonotype. In DNA form, the CDR3 reads TGCGCCAGCAGCACAACAGGGTCAGGAAACACCATATATTTT. Amino acid sequence: CASSTTGSGNTIYF. The V and J genes are TRBV5-1 and TRBJ1-3, with D perhaps TRBD1 (6 bases). The germline CDR1 and CDR2 sequences are SGHRS and YFSETQ. The CDR3 runs to 14 residues. The V end was cut by 4 bases, the J end by 4 bases, with 12 bases between.

The chain employs TRBV15 and TRBJ2-7; D is possibly TRBD1 (6 bases). CDR1 is LNHNV and CDR2 is YYDKDF in the germline V gene (reference sequence). This CDR3 has 15 amino acids. Trimming pared 0 bases from V and 6 bases from J, leaving 15 bases between. The CDR3 DNA is TGTGCCACCAGCAGAGATAGCAGGGGTTCACGCGAGCAGTACTTC. Its translation: CATSRDSRGSREQYF.

Comment on this clonotype: One base away lies a much larger clone, so this may be a sequencing read error. The chain uses TRBV5-1 and TRBJ1-1; TRBD1 agrees at 9 bases. CDR1 SGHRS and CDR2 YFSETQ come from the germline V gene. V lost 3 bases, J lost 5 bases, and 8 bases stayed unmatched. There are 15 residues in the CDR3. This chain's CDR3 is CASSSQGARCTEAFF. CDR3 bases: TGCGCCAGCAGCTCACAGGGGGCGCGGTGTACTGAAGCTTTCTTT. The full variable domain, in which reference TRBV5-1 and TRBJ1-1 provide the parts outside the CDR3, is KAGVTQTPRYLIKTRGQQVTLSCSPISGHRSVSWYQQTPGQGLQFLFEYFSETQRNKGNFPGRFSGRQFSNSRSEMNVSTLELGDSALYLCASSSQGARCTEAFFGQGTRLTVV.